This T cell receptor beta chain was recorded in a study of cytomegalovirus exposure and HLA in healthy donors. Study-wide findings and caveats: Presence/absence analyses assumed roughly uniform sequencing depth across donors, which may not hold. DRB1 showed the most TCR associations and HLA-C the fewest in a later analysis, as rates varied by HLA locus.

This clone was detected once. Its cognate antigen is unknown. Vbeta (60) and Jbeta (13) primers were used in the PCR. Generated by immunoSEQ multiplex PCR, the TCRdb table keeps only in-frame clones and is missing some. The sample yields just over 150,000 clones, 70% to 85% seen once. The CDR3 length is 12 residues. V was clipped by 5 bases and J by 9 bases; unmatched bases: 5. Per germline, CDR1 SGHTA and CDR2 FQGNSA. Samples came from healthy bone marrow donors. This chain joins TRBV7-2 and TRBJ2-3; 7 bases match TRBD1. Sequencing was carried out using PBMCs. The receptor comes from a woman aged 45 to 65 in good health and CMV-seropositive. The CDR3 protein is CASSPGDSTQYF. The CDR3 DNA reads TGTGCCAGCAGCCCCGGGGACAGCACGCAGTATTTT.